What follows are 19 T cell receptor beta chains derived from one specimen sequenced in a study of blood T cell repertoires in COVID-19. The protocol was immunoSEQ multiplex PCR, while the TCRdb copy is restricted to in-frame clones and leaves out a portion. The profile shows around 200,000 clones, about 85% of them singletons. The sample taken for sequencing was PBMCs or T cells enriched from blood (not recorded which). The receptors were sampled from a man between 40 and 49 years old who had recovered from COVID-19.

This chain uses TRBV25-1 with TRBJ1-2; possibly TRBD1 for D (5 bases). The CDR3 sequence is 13 residues long. The V end lost 4 bases, the J end lost 7 bases, and 13 bases lay between the germline ends. Germline V lookup: CDR1 MGHDK, CDR2 SYGVNS. In DNA form, the CDR3 reads TGTGCCAGCAGTGCCCCGCACCAGGGTGGCTACACCTTC. Protein sequence: CASSAPHQGGYTF.

The V and J genes are TRBV28 and TRBJ2-7; D remains unclear. This CDR3 is built from 14 residues. The germline V gene has CDR1 MDHEN and CDR2 SYDVKM. Trimming removed 4 bases from V and 0 bases from J, with 10 bases in between. CDR3 coding DNA: TGTGCCAGCAGTTCGTTTTTTAGCTCCTACGAGCAGTACTTC. It translates to CASSSFFSSYEQYF.

Regarding this clone: At one boundary the junction diverges from the germline segment, which might be a read error. The chain employs TRBV9 and TRBJ1-6; D gene ambiguous. This CDR3 is built from 13 residues. Per germline, CDR1 SGDLS and CDR2 YYNGEE. CDR3 residues: CASSEPRDSSLHF. The CDR3 DNA reads TGTGCCAGCAGCGAGCCTCGGGATTCATCCCTCCACTTT.

The V and J genes are TRBV28 and TRBJ1-5, with a possible D match to TRBD1 (5 bases). Trimming left V 5 bases short and J 1 base short, with 12 bases between. The CDR3 has 15 amino acids. CDR1 and CDR2 (germline): MDHEN, SYDVKM. Written as DNA, the CDR3 is TGTGCCAGCAGTAACCTAAGGGGCAGCAATCAGCCCCAGCATTTT. As protein: CASSNLRGSNQPQHF.

This chain uses TRBV28 with TRBJ1-2; a weak D match, TRBD1 (6 bases). V lost 6 bases, J lost 8 bases, and 22 bases lay in between. Germline V gives CDR1 MDHEN, CDR2 SYDVKM. The CDR3 extends over 15 amino acids. CDR3 bases: TGTGCCAGCAGCTCCCTCCCACAGGGCGAGGAGGGCTACACCTTC. Residues: CASSSLPQGEEGYTF.

This clone was found many times. The V and J genes are TRBV4-2 and TRBJ2-5, with 9 positions matching TRBD2. V lost 0 bases to trimming and J lost 1 base; unmatched junction nucleotides: 0. The germline CDR1 and CDR2 sequences are LGHNA and YNFKEQ. The CDR3 contains 15 residues. CDR3: CASSQERGGQETQYF. The DNA of the CDR3 is TGTGCCAGCAGCCAAGAGCGGGGGGGCCAAGAGACCCAGTACTTC.

V and J are TRBV18 and TRBJ2-3, with 7 bases matching TRBD2. This CDR3 region has 14 residues. The V segment lost 7 bases and the J segment 2 bases; nucleotides outside the gene matches: 6. Germline V gene sequence: CDR1 KGHSH, CDR2 LQKENI. For the CDR3, the DNA is TGTGCCAGCTTGCTGGGACTAATCACAGATACGCAGTATTTT. Translation gives CASLLGLITDTQYF.

The V call is TRBV19, the J call TRBJ1-5; 9 bases match TRBD1. Germline V gene data show CDR1 as LNHDA and CDR2 as SQIVND (reference sequence). Losses at the gene ends were 3 bases for V and 6 bases for J; bases not matched to a gene: 6. The CDR3 is made up of 15 amino acids. CDR3 DNA sequence: TGTGCCAGTAGTATGTCGGGACAGGGCGTTCAGCCCCAGCATTTT. Translated, it gives CASSMSGQGVQPQHF. Full variable domain (rest looked up from reference TRBV19 and TRBJ1-5): DGGITQSPKYLFRKEGQNVTLSCEQNLNHDAMYWYRQDPGQGLRLIYYSQIVNDFQKGDIAEGYSVSREKKESFPLTVTSAQKNPTAFYLCASSMSGQGVQPQHFGDGTRLSIL.

This clone was seen a single time. The chain has TRBV28 and TRBJ1-2; 9 nucleotides match TRBD1. Germline V gene sequence: CDR1 MDHEN, CDR2 SYDVKM. V gave up 6 bases and J gave up 0 bases; unmatched junction bases: 5. This CDR3 comprises 15 residues. As DNA, the CDR3 is TGTGCCAGCAGGGGGACAGGGACAACTAACTATGGCTACACCTTC. This encodes CASRGTGTTNYGYTF.

DNA for the CDR3: TGTGCCAGCAGCCCCGCGGGATTGGGCAATCAGCCCCAGCATTTT. Amino acids: CASSPAGLGNQPQHF. The rearrangement links TRBV3-1 (or the pseudogene TRBV3-2) to TRBJ1-5; D is uncertain. The germline CDR1 and CDR2 sequences are LGHDT and YNNKEL (reference sequence). CDR3 length: 15 amino acids. V lost 4 bases and J 2 bases, leaving 12 bases between the germline ends.

The V and J genes are TRBV3-1 (or the pseudogene TRBV3-2) and TRBJ2-2; a possible D gene is TRBD1 (5 bases). Germline V lookup: CDR1 LGHDT, CDR2 YNNKEL (reference sequence). This CDR3 comprises 12 residues. Trimming cost V 5 bases and J 6 bases, with 7 bases left between them. The DNA for the CDR3 is TGTGCCAGCAGCTTAGGGGCCGGGGAGCTGTTTTTT. Protein sequence: CASSLGAGELFF.

V and J are TRBV23-1 and TRBJ1-1; D remains ambiguous. TRBV23-1 is known as an ORF, though its function is uncertain. Trimming pared 10 bases from V and 0 bases from J, leaving 15 bases between. The CDR3 is 14 amino acids. CDR3 residues: CATDFGRLNTEAFF. The CDR3 bases are TGCGCCACAGATTTTGGGCGTTTGAACACTGAAGCTTTCTTT.

The V call is TRBV28, the J call TRBJ1-5, with no clear D. Germline-derived CDR1 and CDR2 are MDHEN and SYDVKM. This CDR3 has 14 amino acids. The ends were cut back, 3 bases at V and 1 base at J, with 7 bases in the middle. The CDR3 nucleotides are TGTGCCAGCAGTTTCGTTAGCAGCAATCAGCCCCAGCATTTT. It translates to CASSFVSSNQPQHF.

The chain recombines TRBV25-1 with TRBJ1-6; 7 bases line up with TRBD1. This CDR3 comprises 15 residues. CDR1 and CDR2 from the germline V gene are MGHDK and SYGVNS. The ends lost 5 bases at V and 7 bases at J; junction bases unmatched: 8. The CDR3 DNA reads as TGTGCCAGCAGTCTCACAGGGGCACCCAATTCACCCCTCCACTTT. Amino acids: CASSLTGAPNSPLHF.

J is TRBJ1-6 and V is TRBV13; perhaps TRBD1 as D (6 bases). The CDR3 covers 16 residues. The V gene's germline CDR1 is PRHDT and CDR2 FYEKMQ (reference sequence). The V end was cut by 1 base, the J end by 8 bases, with 15 bases between. CDR3 bases: TGTGCCAGCAGCTTAGACGGGGGGCGCCGGTATTCACCCCTCCACTTT. It specifies CASSLDGGRRYSPLHF.

The genes are TRBV5-4 and TRBJ1-6, with D perhaps TRBD1 (6 bases). Trimming left V 0 bases short and J 3 bases short, with 7 bases between. The CDR3 is 15 amino acids. CDR1 and CDR2 (germline): SGHNT, YYREEE (reference sequence). DNA of the CDR3: TGTGCCAGCAGCTTGGTAGGGGGCTATAATTCACCCCTCCACTTT. It is translated as CASSLVGGYNSPLHF.

In the case of this clone: Other DNA sequences of this sample code for an identical CDR3. J is TRBJ2-1 and V is TRBV7-3; 14 bases agree with TRBD2. The length of the CDR3 is 15 residues. Germline loops: CDR1 SGHTA, CDR2 FQGTGA. V lost 2 bases to trimming and J lost 6 bases; unmatched junction nucleotides: 0. CDR3 loop: CASSLGTSGSNEQFF. In DNA, the CDR3 is TGTGCCAGCAGCTTAGGGACTAGCGGGAGCAATGAGCAGTTCTTC.

This clone was counted between two and nine times. V gene TRBV3-1 (or the pseudogene TRBV3-2) combines with J gene TRBJ1-1, with a weak D call TRBD1 (6 bases). Germline V lookup: CDR1 LGHDT, CDR2 YNNKEL (reference sequence). Trimming took 3 bases from V and 7 from J, leaving 18 bases between them. This CDR3 is built from 15 residues. CDR3 sequence (DNA): TGTGCCAGCAGCCAGAGAGGCGGGGGCCAAGGTGAAGCTTTCTTT. Amino acid sequence: CASSQRGGGQGEAFF.

This chain links TRBV11-3 with TRBJ2-1; 7 nucleotides match TRBD2. V was clipped by 3 bases and J by 4 bases; unmatched bases: 6. This CDR3 is built from 15 residues. CDR1 and CDR2 (germline): SGHNT, YENEEA. CDR3 region: CASSLGLSTYNEQFF. CDR3 sequence (DNA): TGTGCCAGCAGCTTGGGACTATCGACTTACAATGAGCAGTTCTTC.